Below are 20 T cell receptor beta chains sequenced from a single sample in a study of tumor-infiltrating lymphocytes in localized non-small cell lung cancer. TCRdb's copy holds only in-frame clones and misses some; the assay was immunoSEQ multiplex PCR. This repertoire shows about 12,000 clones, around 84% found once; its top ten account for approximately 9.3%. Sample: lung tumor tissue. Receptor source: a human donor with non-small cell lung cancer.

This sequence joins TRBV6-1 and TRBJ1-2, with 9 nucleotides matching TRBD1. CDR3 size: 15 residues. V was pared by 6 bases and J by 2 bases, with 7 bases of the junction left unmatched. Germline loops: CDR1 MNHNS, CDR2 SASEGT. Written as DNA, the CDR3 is TGTGCCAGCAGACCCCCGGGACAGGGCAACTATGGCTACACCTTC. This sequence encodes CASRPPGQGNYGYTF.

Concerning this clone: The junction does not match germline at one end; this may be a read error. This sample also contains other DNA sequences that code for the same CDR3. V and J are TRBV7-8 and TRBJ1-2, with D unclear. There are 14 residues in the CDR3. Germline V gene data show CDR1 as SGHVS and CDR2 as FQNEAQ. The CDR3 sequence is CASSSGGVIGGYTF. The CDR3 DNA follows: TGTGCCAGTAGCTCCGGTGGGGTAATTGGTGGCTACACCTTC. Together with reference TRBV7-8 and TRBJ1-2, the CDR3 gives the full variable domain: GAGVSQSPRYKVAKRGQDVALRCDPISGHVSLFWYQQALGQGPEFLTYFQNEAQLDKSGLPSDRFFAERPEGSVSTLKIQRTQQEDSAVYLCASSSGGVIGGYTFGSGTRLTVV.

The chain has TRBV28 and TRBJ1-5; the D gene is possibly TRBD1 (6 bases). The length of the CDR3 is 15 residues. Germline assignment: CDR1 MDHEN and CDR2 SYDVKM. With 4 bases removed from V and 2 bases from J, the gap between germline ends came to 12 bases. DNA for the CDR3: TGTGCCAGCAGTTGGGGGGGGCTAGGCAATCAGCCCCAGCATTTT. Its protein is CASSWGGLGNQPQHF.

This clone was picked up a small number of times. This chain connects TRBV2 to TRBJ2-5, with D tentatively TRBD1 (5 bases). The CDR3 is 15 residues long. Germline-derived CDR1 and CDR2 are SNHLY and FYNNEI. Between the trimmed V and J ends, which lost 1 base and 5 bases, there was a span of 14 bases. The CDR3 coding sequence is TGTGCCAGCAGTGAAGTCAGGACATCCTCGGAGACCCAGTACTTC. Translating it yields CASSEVRTSSETQYF.

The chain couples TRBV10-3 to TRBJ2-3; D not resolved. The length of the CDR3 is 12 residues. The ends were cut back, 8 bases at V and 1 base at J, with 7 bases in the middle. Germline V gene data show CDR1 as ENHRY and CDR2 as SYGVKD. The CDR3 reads CAIGTGTDTQYF. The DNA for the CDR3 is TGTGCCATCGGCACAGGCACAGATACGCAGTATTTT.

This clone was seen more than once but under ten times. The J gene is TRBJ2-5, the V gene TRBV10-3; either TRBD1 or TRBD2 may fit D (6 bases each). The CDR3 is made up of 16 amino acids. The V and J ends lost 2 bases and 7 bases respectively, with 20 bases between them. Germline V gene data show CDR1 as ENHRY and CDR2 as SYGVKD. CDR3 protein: CAISEVRRSGGGTQYF. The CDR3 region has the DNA TGTGCCATCAGTGAGGTTAGGAGGAGCGGAGGGGGGACCCAGTACTTC.

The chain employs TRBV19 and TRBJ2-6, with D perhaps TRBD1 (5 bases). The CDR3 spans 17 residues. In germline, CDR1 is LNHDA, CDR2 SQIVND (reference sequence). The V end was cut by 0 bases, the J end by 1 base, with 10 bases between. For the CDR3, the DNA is TGTGCCAGTAGTATAGATGGGGCAGCATCTGGGGCCAACGTCCTGACTTTC. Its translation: CASSIDGAASGANVLTF.

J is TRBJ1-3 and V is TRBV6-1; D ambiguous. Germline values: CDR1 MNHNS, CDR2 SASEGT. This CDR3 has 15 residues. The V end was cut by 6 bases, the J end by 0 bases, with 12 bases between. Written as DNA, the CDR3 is TGTGCCAGCAGGGGCCTATCTCCCTCTGGAAACACCATATATTTT. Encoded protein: CASRGLSPSGNTIYF.

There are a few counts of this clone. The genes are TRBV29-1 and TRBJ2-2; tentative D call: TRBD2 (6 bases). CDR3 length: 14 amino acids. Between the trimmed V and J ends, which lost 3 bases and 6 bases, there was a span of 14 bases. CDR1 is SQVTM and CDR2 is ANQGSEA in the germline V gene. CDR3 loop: CSVDLAGRAGELFF. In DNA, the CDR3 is TGCAGCGTTGATCTGGCGGGGAGAGCCGGGGAGCTGTTTTTT.

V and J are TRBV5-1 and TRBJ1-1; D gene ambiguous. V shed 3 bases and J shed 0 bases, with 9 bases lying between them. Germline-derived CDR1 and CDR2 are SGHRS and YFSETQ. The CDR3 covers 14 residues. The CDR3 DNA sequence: TGCGCCAGCAGCTCGGGCGCCATGAACACTGAAGCTTTCTTT. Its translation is CASSSGAMNTEAFF. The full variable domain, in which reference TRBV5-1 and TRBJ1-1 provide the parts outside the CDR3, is KAGVTQTPRYLIKTRGQQVTLSCSPISGHRSVSWYQQTPGQGLQFLFEYFSETQRNKGNFPGRFSGRQFSNSRSEMNVSTLELGDSALYLCASSSGAMNTEAFFGQGTRLTVV.

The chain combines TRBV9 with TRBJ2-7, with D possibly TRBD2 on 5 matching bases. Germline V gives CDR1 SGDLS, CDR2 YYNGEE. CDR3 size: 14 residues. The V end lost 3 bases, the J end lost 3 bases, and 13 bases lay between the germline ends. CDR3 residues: CASSESGRGYEQYF. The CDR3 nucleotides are TGTGCCAGCAGCGAAAGCGGACGGGGCTACGAGCAGTACTTC.

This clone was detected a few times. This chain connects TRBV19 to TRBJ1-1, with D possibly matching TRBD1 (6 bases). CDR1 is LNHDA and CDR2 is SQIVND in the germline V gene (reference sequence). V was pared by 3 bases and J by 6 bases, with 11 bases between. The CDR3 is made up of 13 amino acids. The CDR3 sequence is CASSMLGAAEAFF. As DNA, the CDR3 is TGTGCCAGTAGTATGTTGGGGGCCGCTGAAGCTTTCTTT.

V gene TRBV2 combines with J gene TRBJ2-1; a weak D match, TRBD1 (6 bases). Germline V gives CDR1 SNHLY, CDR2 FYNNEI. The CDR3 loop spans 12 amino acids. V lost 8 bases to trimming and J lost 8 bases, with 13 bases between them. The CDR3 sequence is CASQDRRDEQFF. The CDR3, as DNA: TGTGCCAGCCAGGACAGACGCGATGAGCAGTTCTTC.

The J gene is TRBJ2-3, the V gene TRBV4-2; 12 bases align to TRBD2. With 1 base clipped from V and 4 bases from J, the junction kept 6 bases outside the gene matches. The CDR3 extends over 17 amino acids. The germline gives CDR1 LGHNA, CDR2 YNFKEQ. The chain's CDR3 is CASSQVGLAGGPDTQYF. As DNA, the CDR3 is TGTGCCAGCAGCCAAGTAGGTCTAGCGGGAGGGCCAGATACGCAGTATTTT.

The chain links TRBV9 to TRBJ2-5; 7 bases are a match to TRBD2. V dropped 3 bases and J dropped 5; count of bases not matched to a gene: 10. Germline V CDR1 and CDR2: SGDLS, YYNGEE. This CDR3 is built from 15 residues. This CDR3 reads CASSDEGGIGETQYF. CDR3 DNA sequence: TGTGCCAGCAGCGATGAGGGAGGGATCGGGGAGACCCAGTACTTC.

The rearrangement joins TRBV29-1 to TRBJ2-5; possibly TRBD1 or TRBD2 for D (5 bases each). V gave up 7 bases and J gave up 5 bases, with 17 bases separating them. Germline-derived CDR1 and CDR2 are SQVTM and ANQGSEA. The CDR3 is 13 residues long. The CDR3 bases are TGCAGCGGGCTGTTGAGGGGCGGGGAGACCCAGTACTTC. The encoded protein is CSGLLRGGETQYF.

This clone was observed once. The CDR3 here is CASSSQRTDTQYF. The CDR3 nucleotides read TGTGCCAGTAGTTCCCAGCGGACAGATACGCAGTATTTT. The chain combines TRBV19 with TRBJ2-3; D might be TRBD2 (5 bases). V was shortened by 5 bases and J by 3 bases, with 9 bases between the two germline ends. CDR3 length: 13 amino acids. CDR1 and CDR2 from the germline V gene are LNHDA and SQIVND (reference sequence).

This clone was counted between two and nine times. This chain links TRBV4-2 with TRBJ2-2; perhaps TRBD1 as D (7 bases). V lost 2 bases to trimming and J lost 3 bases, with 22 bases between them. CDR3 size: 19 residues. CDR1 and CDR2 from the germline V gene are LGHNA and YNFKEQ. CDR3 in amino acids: CASSQHNPGAGGYTGELFF. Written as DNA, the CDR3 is TGTGCCAGCAGCCAACACAATCCGGGGGCAGGGGGTTACACCGGGGAGCTGTTTTTT.

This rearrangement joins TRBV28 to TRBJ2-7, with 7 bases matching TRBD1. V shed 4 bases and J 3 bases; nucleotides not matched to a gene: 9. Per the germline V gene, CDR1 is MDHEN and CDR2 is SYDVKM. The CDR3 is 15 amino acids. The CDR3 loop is CASSSQTGSRYEQYF. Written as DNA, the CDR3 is TGTGCCAGCAGTTCCCAGACAGGGAGTCGCTACGAGCAGTACTTC. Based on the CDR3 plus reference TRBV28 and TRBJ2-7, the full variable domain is DVKVTQSSRYLVKRTGEKVFLECVQDMDHENMFWYRQDPGLGLRLIYFSYDVKMKEKGDIPEGYSVSREKKERFSLILESASTNQTSMYLCASSSQTGSRYEQYFGPGTRLTVT.

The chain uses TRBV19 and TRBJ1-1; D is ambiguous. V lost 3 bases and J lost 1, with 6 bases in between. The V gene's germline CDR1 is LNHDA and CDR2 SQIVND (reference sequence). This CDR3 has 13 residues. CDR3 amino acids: CASSIRGNTEAFF. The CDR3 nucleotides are TGTGCCAGTAGTATTCGGGGGAACACTGAAGCTTTCTTT.